This T cell receptor beta chain comes out of a study of OX40 agonist ivuxolimab in advanced cancers. The overall study: Ivuxolimab is an agonistic anti-OX40 (CD134) antibody, and patients were treated with it. Study-level points and caveats: The study found that CD8+ T cells averaged more expanded clones than CD4+.

A note on this clone: Its antigen remains unidentified.

Sequenced by immunoSEQ multiplex PCR; TCRdb stores in-frame clones only, minus some. The table shows 30,000 to 35,000 clones, with about 82% occurring only once. Germline V gene sequence: CDR1 MGHRA, CDR2 YSYEKL. Trimming cost V 4 bases and J 3 bases, with 13 bases left between them. This CDR3 has 14 residues. The clonotype comes from an adult with an advanced solid tumor such as melanoma, head and neck, liver or kidney cancer. The material was CD4+ or CD8+ T cells sorted from blood, obtained in a trial of the OX40 agonist ivuxolimab. The chain has TRBV4-1 and TRBJ2-7; perhaps TRBD1 as D (5 bases). This CDR3 is CASSPPGRDYEQYF. CDR3 DNA sequence: TGCGCCAGCAGCCCTCCGGGCAGGGACTACGAGCAGTACTTC.